This is a list of T cell receptor beta chains from one sample in a study of cytomegalovirus exposure and HLA in healthy donors. Sequencing used immunoSEQ multiplex PCR; TCRdb keeps in-frame clones, though not all of them. Among about 120,000 clones, 77% were seen once, and the ten largest hold less than 4%. The sequencing input was PBMCs. The receptor set was obtained from a human donor in good health. Each CDR3 is given with its conserved first and last residue. Each record gives: J gene, clone size, D gene, V gene, CDR3 protein, CDR3 DNA. The D gene is left open where the match is weak. A row's size may be missing; if present it is once, few, many or a size class.

J: TRBJ2-1; size: NA; D: TRBD1; V: TRBV7-2; CDR3: CASSRTGGGYNEQFF; DNA: TGTGCCAGCAGCCGAACAGGGGGCGGTTACAATGAGCAGTTCTTC
J: TRBJ2-7; size: NA; D: TRBD2; V: TRBV10-3; CDR3: CAISGTSGRVTYEQYF; DNA: TGTGCCATCAGTGGAACTAGCGGGAGAGTCACCTACGAGCAGTACTTC
J: TRBJ1-1; size: NA; D: NA; V: TRBV2; CDR3: CASGGYRNTEAFF; DNA: TGTGCCAGCGGAGGATACCGGAACACTGAAGCTTTCTTT
J: TRBJ2-7; size: few; D: TRBD1; V: TRBV7-2; CDR3: CASLRDRGSYEQYF; DNA: TGTGCCAGTCTCCGGGACAGGGGATCCTACGAGCAGTACTTC
J: TRBJ2-7; size: NA; D: NA; V: TRBV28; CDR3: CASSLGPGSSYEQYF; DNA: TGTGCCAGCAGTTTGGGTCCAGGTAGCTCCTACGAGCAGTACTTC
J: TRBJ2-1; size: NA; D: TRBD2; V: TRBV28; CDR3: CASSPEISGRGEQFF; DNA: TGTGCCAGCAGTCCCGAAATTAGCGGGAGGGGTGAGCAGTTCTTC
J: TRBJ1-3; size: NA; D: TRBD1; V: TRBV2; CDR3: CASTRGDTIYF; DNA: TGTGCCAGCACCAGGGGGGACACCATATATTTT
J: TRBJ2-7; size: NA; D: TRBD1; V: TRBV10-1; CDR3: CARLWTGDYEQYF; DNA: TGCGCCAGACTATGGACAGGGGACTACGAGCAGTACTTC
J: TRBJ2-1; size: NA; D: TRBD1; V: TRBV10-3; CDR3: CAISNRGTYNEQFF; DNA: TGTGCCATCAGCAACAGGGGGACCTACAATGAGCAGTTCTTC
J: TRBJ2-3; size: NA; D: NA; V: TRBV12-5; CDR3: CASGPEGGRTDTQYF; DNA: TGTGCTAGTGGCCCCGAAGGGGGACGCACAGATACGCAGTATTTT
J: TRBJ2-7; size: NA; D: TRBD1; V: TRBV15; CDR3: CATSRYPEAGGNEQYF; DNA: TGTGCCACCAGCCGATATCCCGAGGCAGGGGGCAACGAGCAGTACTTC
J: TRBJ2-5; size: NA; D: NA; V: TRBV7-8; CDR3: CASSLGQQETQYF; DNA: TGTGCCAGCAGCTTAGGCCAGCAAGAGACCCAGTACTTC
J: TRBJ2-7; size: once; D: NA; V: TRBV5-1; CDR3: CASSGSGAAGLGEQYF; DNA: TGCGCCAGCAGTGGGTCCGGAGCGGCAGGCCTTGGCGAGCAGTACTTC
J: TRBJ1-5; size: NA; D: NA; V: TRBV19; CDR3: CASCQAVSNQPQHF; DNA: TGTGCCAGTTGCCAGGCAGTCAGTAATCAGCCCCAGCATTTT
J: TRBJ2-7; size: NA; D: TRBD1; V: TRBV2; CDR3: CASSKPGQGTYEQYF; DNA: TGTGCCAGCAGTAAACCGGGACAGGGCACCTACGAGCAGTACTTC
J: TRBJ2-3; size: NA; D: NA; V: TRBV6-6; CDR3: CASRAETGVRTDTQYF; DNA: TGTGCCAGCAGGGCCGAAACGGGAGTAAGGACAGATACGCAGTATTTT
J: TRBJ2-5; size: NA; D: TRBD2; V: TRBV5-6; CDR3: CASSLGSFTSGRRQTQYF; DNA: TGTGCCAGCAGCTTGGGGAGTTTTACCAGCGGGAGACGGCAGACCCAGTACTTC
J: TRBJ2-2; size: NA; D: NA; V: TRBV18; CDR3: CASSPFQGNTGELFF; DNA: TGTGCCAGCTCACCGTTTCAGGGTAACACCGGGGAGCTGTTTTTT
J: TRBJ2-1; size: NA; D: TRBD2; V: TRBV7-9; CDR3: CASSGLAGSTEQFF; DNA: TGTGCCAGCAGCGGCCTAGCGGGAAGCACAGAGCAGTTCTTC
J: TRBJ1-1; size: NA; D: NA; V: TRBV29-1; CDR3: CSVEGQGKVTEAFF; DNA: TGCAGCGTTGAAGGCCAGGGTAAGGTCACTGAAGCTTTCTTT
J: TRBJ2-4; size: NA; D: NA; V: TRBV6-4; CDR3: CASSRTALLYF; DNA: TGTGCCAGCAGCCGGACAGCCCTACTGTACTTC
J: TRBJ1-2; size: NA; D: NA; V: TRBV6-5; CDR3: CASSAGSYGYTF; DNA: TGTGCCAGCAGTGCTGGCAGCTATGGCTACACCTTC
J: TRBJ2-1; size: NA; D: TRBD2; V: TRBV28; CDR3: CASSPSGLAGNNEQFF; DNA: TGTGCCAGCAGTCCCTCCGGACTAGCGGGAAACAATGAGCAGTTCTTC
J: TRBJ2-7; size: NA; D: NA; V: TRBV19; CDR3: CASSLGTGRLDNYEQYF; DNA: TGTGCCAGTAGTCTCGGGACTGGACGACTCGATAACTACGAGCAGTACTTC
J: TRBJ2-7; size: NA; D: NA; V: TRBV6-5; CDR3: CASSSSGGSYEQYF; DNA: TGTGCCAGCAGTTCCAGCGGTGGCTCCTACGAGCAGTACTTC
J: TRBJ2-1; size: few; D: TRBD2; V: TRBV25-1; CDR3: CASSESPGLQNNEQFF; DNA: TGTGCCAGCAGTGAATCGCCGGGACTACAAAACAATGAGCAGTTCTTC
J: TRBJ2-7; size: NA; D: TRBD1; V: TRBV6-6; CDR3: CASSVGQGPWEQYF; DNA: TGTGCCAGCAGCGTTGGACAGGGCCCGTGGGAGCAGTACTTC
J: TRBJ2-1; size: few; D: NA; V: TRBV27; CDR3: CASRGGRGSYNEQFF; DNA: TGTGCCAGCAGGGGGGGGAGGGGGTCCTACAATGAGCAGTTCTTC
J: TRBJ2-5; size: NA; D: NA; V: TRBV2; CDR3: CASSELGGGGAETQYF; DNA: TGTGCCAGCAGTGAACTCGGGGGTGGGGGAGCAGAGACCCAGTACTTC
J: TRBJ2-3; size: few; D: TRBD2; V: TRBV27; CDR3: CASSSPRAGGADTQYF; DNA: TGTGCCAGCAGTTCCCCCCGTGCGGGAGGGGCAGATACGCAGTATTTT
J: TRBJ2-7; size: NA; D: TRBD2; V: TRBV7-6; CDR3: CASSPWTSGASEQYF; DNA: TGTGCCAGCAGCCCCTGGACTAGCGGGGCCAGTGAGCAGTACTTC
J: TRBJ1-4; size: once; D: NA; V: TRBV9; CDR3: CASTPSPGNEKLFF; DNA: TGTGCCAGCACCCCTAGTCCCGGGAATGAAAAACTGTTTTTT
J: TRBJ2-5; size: NA; D: TRBD2; V: TRBV6-6; CDR3: CASSYWTSGNQETQYF; DNA: TGTGCCAGCAGTTACTGGACTAGCGGAAACCAAGAGACCCAGTACTTC
J: TRBJ2-6; size: few; D: NA; V: TRBV6-5; CDR3: CASSYSGGGANGLTF; DNA: TGTGCCAGCAGTTACTCGGGGGGTGGGGCCAACGGCCTGACTTTC
J: TRBJ1-4; size: NA; D: TRBD1; V: TRBV7-6; CDR3: CASSLVGTGAEKLFF; DNA: TGTGCCAGCAGCCTAGTCGGGACAGGGGCTGAAAAACTGTTTTTT
J: TRBJ2-7; size: few; D: TRBD1; V: TRBV5-4; CDR3: CASSLWTGGEQYF; DNA: TGTGCCAGCAGCTTGTGGACAGGGGGGGAGCAGTACTTC
J: TRBJ2-2; size: NA; D: TRBD1; V: TRBV6-4; CDR3: CASSDPDRDSGKTNTGELFF; DNA: TGTGCCAGCAGTGACCCGGACAGGGATAGCGGTAAGACGAACACCGGGGAGCTGTTTTTT
J: TRBJ2-7; size: NA; D: NA; V: TRBV11-3; CDR3: CASSLTAYEQYF; DNA: TGTGCCAGCAGCTTGACAGCATACGAGCAGTACTTC
J: TRBJ1-1; size: NA; D: TRBD1; V: TRBV10-3; CDR3: CAISGAGTGVTEAFF; DNA: TGTGCCATCAGTGGCGCGGGGACAGGGGTCACTGAAGCTTTCTTT
J: TRBJ2-7; size: once; D: TRBD2; V: TRBV28; CDR3: CASSLAGDLSYEQYF; DNA: TGTGCCAGCAGTTTAGCGGGAGACCTCTCCTACGAGCAGTACTTC
J: TRBJ2-7; size: NA; D: NA; V: TRBV10-1; CDR3: CASSEGSEQYF; DNA: TGCGCCAGCAGTGAGGGGAGCGAGCAGTACTTC
J: TRBJ2-3; size: NA; D: TRBD2; V: TRBV9; CDR3: CASSPGVAGADTQYF; DNA: TGTGCCAGCAGCCCGGGGGTAGCGGGGGCAGATACGCAGTATTTT
J: TRBJ1-1; size: NA; D: NA; V: TRBV10-3; CDR3: CAISESLDRAEAFF; DNA: TGTGCCATCAGTGAGTCTTTGGACAGAGCTGAAGCTTTCTTT
J: TRBJ2-5; size: NA; D: TRBD2; V: TRBV19; CDR3: CASSILAGVWETQYF; DNA: TGTGCCAGTAGTATACTAGCGGGGGTTTGGGAGACCCAGTACTTC
J: TRBJ2-7; size: NA; D: NA; V: TRBV5-1; CDR3: CASSLEDSDYEQYF; DNA: TGCGCCAGCAGCTTGGAGGACTCCGACTACGAGCAGTACTTC
J: TRBJ1-2; size: NA; D: NA; V: TRBV15; CDR3: CATSRGSGNYGYTF; DNA: TGTGCCACCAGCAGAGGTTCCGGTAACTATGGCTACACCTTC
J: TRBJ2-7; size: NA; D: TRBD1; V: TRBV4-1; CDR3: CASSQPGQGYEQYF; DNA: TGCGCCAGCAGCCAACCGGGACAGGGCTACGAGCAGTACTTC
J: TRBJ2-7; size: NA; D: NA; V: TRBV2; CDR3: CASSIHLSEQYF; DNA: TGTGCCAGCAGCATACACCTCTCCGAGCAGTACTTC
J: TRBJ2-5; size: NA; D: NA; V: TRBV5-1; CDR3: CASSGTSGTQYF; DNA: TGCGCCAGCAGCGGGACTTCGGGGACCCAGTACTTC